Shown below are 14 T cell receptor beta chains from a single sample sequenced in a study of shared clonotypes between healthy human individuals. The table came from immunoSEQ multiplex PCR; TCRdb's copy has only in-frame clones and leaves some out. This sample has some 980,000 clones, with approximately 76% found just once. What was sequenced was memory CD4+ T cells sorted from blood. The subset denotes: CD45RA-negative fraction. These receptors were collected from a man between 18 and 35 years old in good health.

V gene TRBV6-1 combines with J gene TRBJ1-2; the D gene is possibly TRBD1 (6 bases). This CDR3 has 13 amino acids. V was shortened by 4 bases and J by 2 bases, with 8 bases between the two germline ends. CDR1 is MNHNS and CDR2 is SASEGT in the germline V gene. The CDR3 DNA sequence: TGTGCCAGCAGTGGACAGGAGAACTATGGCTACACCTTC. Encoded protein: CASSGQENYGYTF.

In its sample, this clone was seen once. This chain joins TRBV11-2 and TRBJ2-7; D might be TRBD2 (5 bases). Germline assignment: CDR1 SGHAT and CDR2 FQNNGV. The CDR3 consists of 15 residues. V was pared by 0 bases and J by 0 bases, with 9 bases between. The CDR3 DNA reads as TGTGCCAGCAGCTTAGATGGACTGAGCTCCTACGAGCAGTACTTC. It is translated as CASSLDGLSSYEQYF.

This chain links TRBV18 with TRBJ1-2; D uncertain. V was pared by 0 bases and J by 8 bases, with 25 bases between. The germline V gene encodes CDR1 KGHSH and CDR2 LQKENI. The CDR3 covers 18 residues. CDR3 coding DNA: TGTGCCAGCTCACCACCGTGGGAGGGAGCGAGTGCTTCGACGGGCTACACCTTC. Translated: CASSPPWEGASASTGYTF.

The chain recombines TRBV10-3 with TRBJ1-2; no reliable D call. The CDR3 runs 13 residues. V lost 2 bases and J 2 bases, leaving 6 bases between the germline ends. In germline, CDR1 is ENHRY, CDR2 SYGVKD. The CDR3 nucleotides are TGTGCCATCAGTGAGGGATCCAACTATGGCTACACCTTC. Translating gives CAISEGSNYGYTF.

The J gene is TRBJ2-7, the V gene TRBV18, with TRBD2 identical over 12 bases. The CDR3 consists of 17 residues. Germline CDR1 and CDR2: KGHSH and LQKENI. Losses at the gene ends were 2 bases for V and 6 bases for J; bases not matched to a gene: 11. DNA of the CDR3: TGTGCCAGCTCACCATTAAGTACTAGCGGGAGGTCGCGCGAGCAGTACTTC. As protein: CASSPLSTSGRSREQYF. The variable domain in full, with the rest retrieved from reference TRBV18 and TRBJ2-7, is NAGVMQNPRHLVRRRGQEARLRCSPMKGHSHVYWYRQLPEEGLKFMVYLQKENIIDESGMPKERFSAEFPKEGPSILRIQQVVRGDSAAYFCASSPLSTSGRSREQYFGPGTRLTVT.

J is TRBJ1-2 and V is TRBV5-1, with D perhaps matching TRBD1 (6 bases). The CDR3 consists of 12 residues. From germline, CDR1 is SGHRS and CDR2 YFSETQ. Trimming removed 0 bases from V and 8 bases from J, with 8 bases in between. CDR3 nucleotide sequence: TGCGCCAGCAGCTTGGGACAGGAGGGCTACACCTTC. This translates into CASSLGQEGYTF.

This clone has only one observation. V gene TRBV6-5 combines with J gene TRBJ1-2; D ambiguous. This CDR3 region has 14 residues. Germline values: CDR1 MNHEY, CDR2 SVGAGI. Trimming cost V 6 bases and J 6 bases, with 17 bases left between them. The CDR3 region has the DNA TGTGCCAGCAGCCTCAGCAGACCGTACCATGGCTACACCTTC. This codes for CASSLSRPYHGYTF.

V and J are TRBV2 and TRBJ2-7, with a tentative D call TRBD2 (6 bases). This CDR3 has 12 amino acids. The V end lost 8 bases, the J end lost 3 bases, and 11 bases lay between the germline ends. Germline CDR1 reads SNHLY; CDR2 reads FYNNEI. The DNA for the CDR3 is TGTGCCAGCTATGGGGGGATCTACGAGCAGTACTTC. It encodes CASYGGIYEQYF.

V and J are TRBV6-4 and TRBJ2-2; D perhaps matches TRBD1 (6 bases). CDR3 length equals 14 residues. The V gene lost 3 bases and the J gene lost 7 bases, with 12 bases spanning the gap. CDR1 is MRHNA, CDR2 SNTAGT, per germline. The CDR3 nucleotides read TGTGCCAGCAGTGAAATACAGGGCCACGGGGAGCTGTTTTTT. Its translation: CASSEIQGHGELFF.

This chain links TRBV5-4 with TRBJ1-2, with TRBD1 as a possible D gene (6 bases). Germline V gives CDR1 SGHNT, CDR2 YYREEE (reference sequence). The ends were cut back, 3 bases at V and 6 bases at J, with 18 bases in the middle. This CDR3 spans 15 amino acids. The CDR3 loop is CASSSDGGRGHGYTF. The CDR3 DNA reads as TGTGCCAGCAGCTCAGACGGCGGCAGGGGCCATGGCTACACCTTC.

The CDR3 sequence: CATSRGSGRNNEQFF. The CDR3 bases are TGTGCCACCAGCAGAGGTAGCGGTCGAAACAATGAGCAGTTCTTC. The chain combines TRBV15 with TRBJ2-1, with D perhaps matching TRBD2 (6 bases). The CDR3 consists of 15 residues. The germline CDR1 and CDR2 sequences are LNHNV and YYDKDF (reference sequence). The V and J ends lost 1 base and 5 bases respectively, with 12 bases between them.

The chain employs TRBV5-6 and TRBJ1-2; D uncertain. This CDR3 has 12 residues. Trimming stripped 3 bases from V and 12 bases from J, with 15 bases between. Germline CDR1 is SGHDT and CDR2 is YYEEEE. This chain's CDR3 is CASSSYRTSHTF. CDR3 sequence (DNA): TGTGCCAGCAGCTCCTACCGAACTTCTCACACCTTC.

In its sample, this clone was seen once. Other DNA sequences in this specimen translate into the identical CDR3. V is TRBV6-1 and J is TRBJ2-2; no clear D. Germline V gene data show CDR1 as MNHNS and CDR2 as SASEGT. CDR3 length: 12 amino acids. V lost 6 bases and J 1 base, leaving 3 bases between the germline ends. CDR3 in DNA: TGTGCCAGCAGGAGGAACACCGGGGAGCTGTTTTTT. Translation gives CASRRNTGELFF.

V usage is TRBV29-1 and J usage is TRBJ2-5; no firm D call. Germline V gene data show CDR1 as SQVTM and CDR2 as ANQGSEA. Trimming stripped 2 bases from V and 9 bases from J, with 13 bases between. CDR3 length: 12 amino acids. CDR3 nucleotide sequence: TGCAGCGTTGAACGTACCGGCCAGGCCCAGTACTTC. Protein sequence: CSVERTGQAQYF.